A single sample is the source of the 11 T cell receptor beta chains below, sequenced in a study of OX40 agonist ivuxolimab in advanced cancers. Measured with immunoSEQ multiplex PCR; TCRdb has only the in-frame clones, and not every one. In the table there are about 49,000 clones, about 80% of which are singletons. The starting material was CD4+ or CD8+ T cells sorted from blood, obtained in a trial of the OX40 agonist ivuxolimab. The receptors stem from an adult with an advanced solid tumor such as melanoma, head and neck, liver or kidney cancer.

The chain uses TRBV30 and TRBJ2-1; 10 bases map to TRBD2. V was clipped by 4 bases and J by 9 bases; unmatched bases: 6. The CDR3 covers 13 residues. Germline V lookup: CDR1 GTSNPN, CDR2 SVGIG (reference sequence). CDR3 coding DNA: TGTGCCTGGACTCTAGCGGGGGCAGGTGAGCAGTTCTTC. Its translation is CAWTLAGAGEQFF. The variable domain in full, completed from reference TRBV30 and TRBJ2-1, reads SQTIHQWPATLVQPVGSPLSLECTVEGTSNPNLYWYRQAAGRGLQLLFYSVGIGQISSEVPQNLSASRPQDRQFILSSKKLLLSDSGFYLCAWTLAGAGEQFFGPGTRLTVL.

By its share, this clone is medium-sized. The gene calls are TRBV4-1 and TRBJ1-5, with D possibly matching TRBD1 (6 bases). CDR1 and CDR2 from the germline V gene are MGHRA and YSYEKL. The CDR3 has 17 amino acids. Trimming left V 1 base short and J 9 bases short, with 22 bases between. The CDR3 here is CASSQGDGARQGMPQHF. The CDR3, as DNA: TGCGCCAGCAGCCAAGGGGACGGGGCTAGGCAGGGGATGCCCCAGCATTTT.

The chain recombines TRBV4-3 with TRBJ1-1, with 7 bases aligning to TRBD1. CDR3 size: 14 residues. J was trimmed by 1 base and V by 1 base; bases with no gene match: 0. Germline V gene lookup returns CDR1 LGHNA and CDR2 YSLEER. Written as DNA, the CDR3 is TGCGCCAGCAGCCAAGGGGACAGGAACACTGAAGCTTTCTTT. The encoded protein is CASSQGDRNTEAFF.

The chain links TRBV11-2 to TRBJ2-7; 10 bases match TRBD1. From germline, CDR1 is SGHAT and CDR2 FQNNGV. This CDR3 region has 15 residues. Trimming took 2 bases from V and 3 from J; bases not matched to a gene: 4. The CDR3 DNA follows: TGTGCCAGCAGCTTATCCGGGACAGGGGTCTACGAGCAGTACTTC. This sequence encodes CASSLSGTGVYEQYF.

A single count supports this clone. This chain uses TRBV5-1 with TRBJ1-1; a weak D match, TRBD1 (6 bases). There are 14 residues in the CDR3. The germline V and J ends were trimmed by 1 base and 0 bases, with 7 bases remaining between them. CDR1 is SGHRS and CDR2 is YFSETQ in the germline V gene. The DNA for the CDR3 is TGCGCCAGCAGCTTGAGACAGGTGAACACTGAAGCTTTCTTT. Its protein is CASSLRQVNTEAFF. Using reference TRBV5-1 and TRBJ1-1 for the parts outside the CDR3, the full variable domain is KAGVTQTPRYLIKTRGQQVTLSCSPISGHRSVSWYQQTPGQGLQFLFEYFSETQRNKGNFPGRFSGRQFSNSRSEMNVSTLELGDSALYLCASSLRQVNTEAFFGQGTRLTVV.

The V gene is TRBV28, the J gene TRBJ2-7; 10 bases line up with TRBD1. This CDR3 is built from 13 residues. In germline, CDR1 is MDHEN, CDR2 SYDVKM. J lost 7 bases, V lost 5 bases, and 5 bases had no gene match. CDR3 DNA: TGTGCCAGCAGTCGACAGGGGGCGAAGGAGCAGTACTTC. Protein sequence: CASSRQGAKEQYF.

This sequence joins TRBV28 and TRBJ2-3, with 9 bases aligning to TRBD2. V shed 3 bases, J shed 4 bases, and the junction held 8 bases outside the gene matches. The V gene's germline CDR1 is MDHEN and CDR2 SYDVKM. The CDR3 totals 16 residues. The CDR3 sequence: CASSFASGILADTQYF. The CDR3 nucleotides read TGTGCCAGCAGTTTTGCTAGCGGGATTTTGGCAGATACGCAGTATTTT.

V and J are TRBV28 and TRBJ1-2; the match to TRBD1 covers 7 bases. Germline V gene sequence: CDR1 MDHEN, CDR2 SYDVKM. The CDR3 has 15 amino acids. V shed 6 bases, J shed 1 base, and the junction held 8 bases outside the gene matches. The CDR3 region is CASRGGQTNNYGYTF. As DNA, the CDR3 is TGTGCCAGCAGAGGGGGACAGACGAATAACTATGGCTACACCTTC.

The rearrangement joins TRBV6-1 to TRBJ1-1; D ambiguous. CDR1 MNHNS and CDR2 SASEGT come from the germline V gene. The CDR3 has 13 amino acids. Deletions cut 3 bases from V and 1 base from J, with 6 bases between. CDR3 sequence: CASSESPNTEAFF. CDR3 DNA sequence: TGTGCCAGCAGTGAGAGTCCGAACACTGAAGCTTTCTTT.

The rearrangement links TRBV11-2 to TRBJ2-4, with D perhaps matching TRBD1 (5 bases). This CDR3 comprises 16 residues. V was cut by 1 base and J by 5 bases, with 15 bases left in between. Germline CDR1 reads SGHAT; CDR2 reads FQNNGV. In DNA, the CDR3 is TGTGCCAGCAGCTTAGCCCCCTCAAGGGGCCAAAACATTCAGTACTTC. Translating it yields CASSLAPSRGQNIQYF.

V and J are TRBV7-2 and TRBJ2-3, with 10 bases fitting TRBD2. V lost 4 bases to trimming and J lost 4 bases; unmatched junction nucleotides: 5. The germline V gene encodes CDR1 SGHTA and CDR2 FQGNSA. The CDR3 is 15 amino acids. The CDR3 nucleotides are TGTGCCAGCAGCTCCTTTCTAGCGGGAGCAGATACGCAGTATTTT. It specifies CASSSFLAGADTQYF.